This T cell receptor (beta chain) emerged from a study of T cell repertoires in cytomegalovirus infection. Study details: TCR beta signatures that were public indicated CMV infection and matching HLA type.

Each CDR3 protein is one row after TCRdb ran MiXCR on the reads. Among roughly 230,000 distinct CDR3 sequences listed, about 18% were seen once. CDR3 length: 15 amino acids. Germline V gene sequence: CDR1 SEHNR, CDR2 FQNEAQ (reference sequence). Unmatched junction bases numbered 7, after V lost 5 bases and J lost 3 bases. The chain couples TRBV7-9 to TRBJ2-7; 10 positions agree with TRBD1. The clonotype was recovered from a human donor in good health (CMV status not recorded). Some clones in this sample may be carry-over from other donors' samples. Material: CD8+ T cells from PBMCs. The CDR3 nucleotides read TGTGCCAGCAGCAATTTGGACAGGGGGGACTACGAGCAGTACTTC. Residues: CASSNLDRGDYEQYF.